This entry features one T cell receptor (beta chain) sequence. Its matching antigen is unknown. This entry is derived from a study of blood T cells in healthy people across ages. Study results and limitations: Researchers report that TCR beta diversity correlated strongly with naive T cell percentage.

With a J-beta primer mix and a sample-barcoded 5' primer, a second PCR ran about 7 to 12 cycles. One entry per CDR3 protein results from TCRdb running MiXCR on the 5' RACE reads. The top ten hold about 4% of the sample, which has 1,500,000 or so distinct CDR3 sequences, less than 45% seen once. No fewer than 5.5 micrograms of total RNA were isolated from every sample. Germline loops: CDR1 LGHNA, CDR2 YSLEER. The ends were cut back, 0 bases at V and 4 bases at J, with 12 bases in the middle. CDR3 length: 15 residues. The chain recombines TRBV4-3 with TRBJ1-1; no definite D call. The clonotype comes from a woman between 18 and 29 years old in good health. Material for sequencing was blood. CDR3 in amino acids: CASSQDREGGTEAFF. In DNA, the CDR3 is TGCGCCAGCAGCCAAGATCGCGAGGGAGGCACTGAAGCTTTCTTT.